The 2 T cell receptor beta chains reported below all come from one sample, sequenced in a study of T cell responses to AZD1222 COVID-19 vaccine. The assay was immunoSEQ multiplex PCR, and TCRdb's table has in-frame clones only and misses some. The sample includes 150,000 to 200,000 clones, approximately 92% of them seen just once. The sample here was peripheral blood, taken on day 0 of AZD1222 vaccination. Receptors originate from an adult in good health.

The chain recombines TRBV10-3 with TRBJ2-7; D is unresolved. The CDR3 runs 12 residues. The germline V and J ends were trimmed by 10 bases and 1 base, with 11 bases remaining between them. Germline CDR1 ENHRY, CDR2 SYGVKD. CDR3 residues: CATKGDSYEQYF. The CDR3 nucleotides read TGTGCCACGAAAGGTGATTCCTACGAGCAGTACTTC.

The chain employs TRBV3-1 (or the pseudogene TRBV3-2) and TRBJ1-1; D not certain. Deletions cut 2 bases from V and 4 bases from J, with 8 bases between. The CDR3 runs to 13 residues. Germline V CDR1 and CDR2: LGHDT, YNNKEL (reference sequence). CDR3 amino acids: CASSQFPGTEAFF. CDR3 coding DNA: TGTGCCAGCAGCCAATTTCCGGGCACTGAAGCTTTCTTT.